The 9 T cell receptor beta chains below all came from one sample that was sequenced in a study of T cell repertoires in cytomegalovirus infection. MiXCR, applied by TCRdb to the reads, yields one record per CDR3 protein. The table has roughly 500,000 distinct CDR3 sequences, roughly a third seen once; the top ten hold 15% to 20%. Their antigens are not known. The sample here was cultured PBMCs, taken from culture after CMV antigen stimulation. The receptors originated from a human donor in good health (CMV status not recorded). Some clones in this sample may be carry-over from other donors' samples.

The chain has TRBV20-1 and TRBJ2-7; D not certain. Between the trimmed V and J ends, which lost 0 bases and 5 bases, there was a span of 14 bases. This CDR3 is built from 14 residues. Germline loops: CDR1 DFQATT, CDR2 SNEGSKA (reference sequence). As DNA, the CDR3 is TGCAGTGCTAGAGAAAGGGTTCCAGAGGACGAGCAGTACGTC. Translation gives CSARERVPEDEQYV.

The rearrangement links TRBV9 to TRBJ2-2; no clear D. V lost 2 bases to trimming and J lost 6 bases, with 2 bases between them. This CDR3 spans 11 amino acids. Germline assignment: CDR1 SGDLS and CDR2 YYNGEE. CDR3 loop: CASSVAGELFF. The CDR3 DNA reads as TGTGCCAGCAGCGTCGCCGGGGAGCTGTTTTTT.

This clonotype was detected only a few times. This chain uses TRBV10-3 with TRBJ2-1, with 9 nucleotides matching TRBD2. From germline, CDR1 is ENHRY and CDR2 SYGVKD. CDR3 length: 15 amino acids. The ends lost 2 bases at V and 5 bases at J; junction bases unmatched: 4. For the CDR3, the DNA is TGTGCCATCAGTGAGAGACTAGCGGATAACAATGAGCAGTTCTTC. Residues: CAISERLADNNEQFF.

V usage is TRBV7-8 and J usage is TRBJ2-7; 11 bases line up with TRBD2. There are 17 residues in the CDR3. V was pared by 5 bases and J by 5 bases, with 14 bases of the junction left unmatched. Germline loops: CDR1 SGHVS, CDR2 FQNEAQ. The CDR3 region is CASSGRSGRDSSNEQYV. In nucleotides, the CDR3 is TGTGCCAGCAGCGGACGTAGCGGGAGGGATAGTAGCAACGAGCAGTACGTC.

This sequence joins TRBV27 and TRBJ1-6, with TRBD1 matching 10 bases. J lost 7 bases, V lost 2 bases, and 8 bases had no gene match. Germline V lookup: CDR1 MNHEY, CDR2 SMNVEV (reference sequence). The CDR3 sequence is 17 residues long. The CDR3 reads CASSLPRTGGTNSPLHF. The CDR3 DNA follows: TGTGCCAGCAGTTTACCCCGGACAGGGGGGACCAATTCACCCCTCCACTTT.

The chain couples TRBV20-1 to TRBJ2-1; D is possibly TRBD1 (6 bases). V lost 3 bases and J 7 bases, leaving 13 bases between the germline ends. The CDR3 length is 13 residues. The germline V gene encodes CDR1 DFQATT and CDR2 SNEGSKA (reference sequence). The CDR3 spells CSASQGMWNEQFF. CDR3 nucleotides: TGCAGTGCTAGTCAGGGGATGTGGAATGAGCAGTTCTTC.

At least ten counts were recorded for this clonotype. The CDR3 nucleotides are TGTGCCAGCAGTGGTTTGGGAGGAAAGAGGGGCTACACCTTC. As protein: CASSGLGGKRGYTF. The V call is TRBV7-2, the J call TRBJ1-2; D is unclear. The CDR3 has 14 residues. Between the trimmed V and J ends, which lost 6 bases and 8 bases, there was a span of 19 bases. Germline V gives CDR1 SGHTA, CDR2 FQGNSA.

V and J are TRBV29-1 and TRBJ1-4; D ambiguous. This CDR3 has 13 residues. CDR1 and CDR2 (germline): SQVTM, ANQGSEA. V lost 5 bases to trimming and J lost 3 bases, with 10 bases between them. CDR3 protein: CSVRRLANEKLFF. The CDR3 DNA reads TGCAGCGTTCGAAGGTTGGCTAATGAAAAACTGTTTTTT.

The CDR3 loop is CASSRQGTNEAFF. In DNA, the CDR3 is TGTGCCAGCAGCCGACAGGGGACTAATGAAGCTTTCTTT. This sequence joins TRBV3-1 and TRBJ1-1; 8 bases are shared with TRBD1. Germline V CDR1 and CDR2: LGHDT, YNNKEL (reference sequence). The CDR3 length is 13 residues. The V gene end was trimmed by 4 bases and the J gene end by 7 bases; junction bases not matched to a gene: 5. Full variable domain (rest looked up from reference TRBV3-1 and TRBJ1-1): DTAVSQTPKYLVTQMGNDKSIKCEQNLGHDTMYWYKQDSKKFLKIMFSYNNKELIINETVPNRFSPKSPDKAHLNLHINSLELGDSAVYFCASSRQGTNEAFFGQGTRLTVV.